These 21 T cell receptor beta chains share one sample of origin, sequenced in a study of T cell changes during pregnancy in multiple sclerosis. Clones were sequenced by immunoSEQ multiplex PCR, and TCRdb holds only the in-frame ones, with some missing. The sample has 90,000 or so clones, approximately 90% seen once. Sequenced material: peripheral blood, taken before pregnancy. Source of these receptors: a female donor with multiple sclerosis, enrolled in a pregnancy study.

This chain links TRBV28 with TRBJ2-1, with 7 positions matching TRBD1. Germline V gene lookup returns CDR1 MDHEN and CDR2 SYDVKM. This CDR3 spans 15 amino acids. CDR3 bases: TGTGCGAGTGAGGTCGACAGGGCCCTTTACAATGAGCAGTTCTTC. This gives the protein CASEVDRALYNEQFF.

CDR3 in DNA: TGTGCCAGTAGTATGGAGCTAGCGGGGGGTGACGAGCAGTACTTC. This gives the protein CASSMELAGGDEQYF. The V call is TRBV19, the J call TRBJ2-7; 11 nucleotides agree with TRBD2. This CDR3 has 15 amino acids. V lost 3 bases and J lost 5; bases outside the gene matches: 6. The V gene's germline CDR1 is LNHDA and CDR2 SQIVND (reference sequence).

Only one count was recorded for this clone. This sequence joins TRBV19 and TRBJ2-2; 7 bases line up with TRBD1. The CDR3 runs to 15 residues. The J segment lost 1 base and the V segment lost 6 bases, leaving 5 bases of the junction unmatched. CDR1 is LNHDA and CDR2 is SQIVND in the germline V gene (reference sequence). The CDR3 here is CASRLGQVNTGELFF. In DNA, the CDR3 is TGTGCCAGTAGGCTAGGACAGGTGAACACCGGGGAGCTGTTTTTT.

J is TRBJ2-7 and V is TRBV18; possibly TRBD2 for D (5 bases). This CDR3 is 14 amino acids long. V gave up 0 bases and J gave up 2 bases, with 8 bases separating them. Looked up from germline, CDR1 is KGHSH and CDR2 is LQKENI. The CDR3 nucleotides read TGTGCCAGCTCACCACCGGTCGGGACCTACGAGCAGTACTTC. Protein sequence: CASSPPVGTYEQYF.

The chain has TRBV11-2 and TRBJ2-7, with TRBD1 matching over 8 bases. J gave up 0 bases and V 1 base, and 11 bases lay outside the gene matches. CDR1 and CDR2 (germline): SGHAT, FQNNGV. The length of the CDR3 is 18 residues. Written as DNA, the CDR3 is TGTGCCAGCAGCTTAGGCTTCAACCGACAGGGGACCTCCTACGAGCAGTACTTC. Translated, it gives CASSLGFNRQGTSYEQYF. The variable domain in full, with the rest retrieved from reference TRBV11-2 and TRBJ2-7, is EAGVAQSPRYKIIEKRQSVAFWCNPISGHATLYWYQQILGQGPKLLIQFQNNGVVDDSQLPKDRFSAERLKGVDSTLKIQPAKLEDSAVYLCASSLGFNRQGTSYEQYFGPGTRLTVT.

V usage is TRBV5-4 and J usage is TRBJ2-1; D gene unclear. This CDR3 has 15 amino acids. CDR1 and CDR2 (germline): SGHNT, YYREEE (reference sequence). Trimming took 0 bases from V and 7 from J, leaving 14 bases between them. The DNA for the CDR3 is TGTGCCAGCAGCTTGGGCCGGGTCCCCGGGAATGAGCAGTTCTTC. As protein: CASSLGRVPGNEQFF.

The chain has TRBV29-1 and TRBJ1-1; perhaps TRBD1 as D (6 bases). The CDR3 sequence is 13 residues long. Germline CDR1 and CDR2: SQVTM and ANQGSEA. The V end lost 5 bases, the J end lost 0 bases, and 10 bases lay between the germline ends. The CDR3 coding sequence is TGCAGCGTTTATGGGGGCTTGAACACTGAAGCTTTCTTT. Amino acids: CSVYGGLNTEAFF.

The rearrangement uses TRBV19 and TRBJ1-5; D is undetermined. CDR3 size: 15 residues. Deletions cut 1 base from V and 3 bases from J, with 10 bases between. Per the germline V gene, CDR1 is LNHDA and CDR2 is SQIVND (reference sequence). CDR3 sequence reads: CASSIGEAVNQPQHF. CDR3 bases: TGTGCCAGTAGTATAGGGGAGGCCGTCAATCAGCCCCAGCATTTT.

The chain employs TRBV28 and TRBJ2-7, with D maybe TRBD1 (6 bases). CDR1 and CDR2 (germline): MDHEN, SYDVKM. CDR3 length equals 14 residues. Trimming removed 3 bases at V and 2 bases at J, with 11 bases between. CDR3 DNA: TGTGCCAGCAGTTTGCCCCAGGGGACCTACGAGCAGTACTTC. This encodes CASSLPQGTYEQYF.

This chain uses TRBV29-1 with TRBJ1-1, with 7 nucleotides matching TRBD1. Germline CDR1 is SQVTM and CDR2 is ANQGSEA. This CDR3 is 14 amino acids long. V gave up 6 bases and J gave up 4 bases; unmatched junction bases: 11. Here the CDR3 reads CSVPHPAGGTEAFF. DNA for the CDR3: TGCAGCGTCCCACACCCGGCAGGGGGCACTGAAGCTTTCTTT.

CDR3 residues: CSVAGQGVHEQYF. The DNA of the CDR3 is TGCAGCGTTGCAGGACAGGGGGTCCACGAGCAGTACTTC. V and J are TRBV29-1 and TRBJ2-7, with TRBD1 matching over 10 bases. V lost 4 bases to trimming and J lost 5 bases; unmatched junction nucleotides: 5. The CDR3 is made up of 13 amino acids. CDR1 is SQVTM, CDR2 ANQGSEA, per germline.

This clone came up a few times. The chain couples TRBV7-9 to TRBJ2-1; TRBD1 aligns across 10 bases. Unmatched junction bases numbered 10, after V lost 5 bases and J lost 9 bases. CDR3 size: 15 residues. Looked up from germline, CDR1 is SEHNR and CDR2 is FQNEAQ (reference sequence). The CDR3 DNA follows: TGTGCCAGCAGCAGCCGGGACAGGGGTTCGGTTGAGCAGTTCTTC. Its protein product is CASSSRDRGSVEQFF.

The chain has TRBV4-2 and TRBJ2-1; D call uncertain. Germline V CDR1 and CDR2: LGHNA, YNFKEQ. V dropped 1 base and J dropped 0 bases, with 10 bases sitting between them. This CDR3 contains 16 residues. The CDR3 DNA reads TGTGCCAGCAGCCAAGTGGTCGACTTCTCCTACAATGAGCAGTTCTTC. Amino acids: CASSQVVDFSYNEQFF.

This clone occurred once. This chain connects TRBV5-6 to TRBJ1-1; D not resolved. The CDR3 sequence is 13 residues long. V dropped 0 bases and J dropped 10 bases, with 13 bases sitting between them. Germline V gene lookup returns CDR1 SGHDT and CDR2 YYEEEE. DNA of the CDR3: TGTGCCAGCAGCTTGGGAAACGGGTGGAGAGCTTTCTTT. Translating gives CASSLGNGWRAFF.

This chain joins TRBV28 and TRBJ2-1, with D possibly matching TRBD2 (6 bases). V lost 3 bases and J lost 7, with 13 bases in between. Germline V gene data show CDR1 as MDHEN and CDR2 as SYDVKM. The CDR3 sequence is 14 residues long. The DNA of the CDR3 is TGTGCCAGCAGTTTTGAAAGGGGAGGAAATGAGCAGTTCTTC. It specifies CASSFERGGNEQFF.

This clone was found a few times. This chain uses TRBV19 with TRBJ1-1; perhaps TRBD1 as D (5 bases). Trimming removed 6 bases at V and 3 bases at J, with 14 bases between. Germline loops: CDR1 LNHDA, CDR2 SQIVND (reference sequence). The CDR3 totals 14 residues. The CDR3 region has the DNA TGTGCCAGTAGCCCAAGGGCGGGGGACACTGAAGCTTTCTTT. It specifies CASSPRAGDTEAFF.

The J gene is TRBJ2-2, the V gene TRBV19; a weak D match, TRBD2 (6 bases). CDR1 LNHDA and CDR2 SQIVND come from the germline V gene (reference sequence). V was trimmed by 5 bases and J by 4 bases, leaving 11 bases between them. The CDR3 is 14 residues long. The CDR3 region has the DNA TGTGCCAGTAGTCGGAAGGAGGGCACCGGGGAGCTGTTTTTT. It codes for CASSRKEGTGELFF.

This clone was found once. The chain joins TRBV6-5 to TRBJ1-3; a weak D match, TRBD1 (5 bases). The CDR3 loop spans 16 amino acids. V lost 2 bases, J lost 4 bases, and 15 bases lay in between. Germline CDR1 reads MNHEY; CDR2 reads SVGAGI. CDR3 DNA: TGTGCCAGCAGTTACAACGAGCCAGGGCGGGGAAACACCATATATTTT. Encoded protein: CASSYNEPGRGNTIYF.

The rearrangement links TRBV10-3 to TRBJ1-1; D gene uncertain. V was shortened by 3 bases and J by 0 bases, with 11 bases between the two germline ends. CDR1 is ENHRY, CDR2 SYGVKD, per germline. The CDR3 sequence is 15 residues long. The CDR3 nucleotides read TGTGCCATCAGTGAAAAGCCCCAGGTGAACACTGAAGCTTTCTTT. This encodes CAISEKPQVNTEAFF.

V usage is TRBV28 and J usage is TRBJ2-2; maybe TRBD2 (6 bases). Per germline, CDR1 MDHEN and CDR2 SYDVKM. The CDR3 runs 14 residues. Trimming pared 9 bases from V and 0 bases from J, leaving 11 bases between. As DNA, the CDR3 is TGTGCCAGTGGGGCGGGACCGAACACCGGGGAGCTGTTTTTT. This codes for CASGAGPNTGELFF.

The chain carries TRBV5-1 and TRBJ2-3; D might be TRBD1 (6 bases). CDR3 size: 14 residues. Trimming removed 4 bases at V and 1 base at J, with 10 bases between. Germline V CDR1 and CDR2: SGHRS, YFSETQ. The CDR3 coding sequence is TGCGCCAGCAGCATTTCAGGGGGCACAGATACGCAGTATTTT. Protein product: CASSISGGTDTQYF.